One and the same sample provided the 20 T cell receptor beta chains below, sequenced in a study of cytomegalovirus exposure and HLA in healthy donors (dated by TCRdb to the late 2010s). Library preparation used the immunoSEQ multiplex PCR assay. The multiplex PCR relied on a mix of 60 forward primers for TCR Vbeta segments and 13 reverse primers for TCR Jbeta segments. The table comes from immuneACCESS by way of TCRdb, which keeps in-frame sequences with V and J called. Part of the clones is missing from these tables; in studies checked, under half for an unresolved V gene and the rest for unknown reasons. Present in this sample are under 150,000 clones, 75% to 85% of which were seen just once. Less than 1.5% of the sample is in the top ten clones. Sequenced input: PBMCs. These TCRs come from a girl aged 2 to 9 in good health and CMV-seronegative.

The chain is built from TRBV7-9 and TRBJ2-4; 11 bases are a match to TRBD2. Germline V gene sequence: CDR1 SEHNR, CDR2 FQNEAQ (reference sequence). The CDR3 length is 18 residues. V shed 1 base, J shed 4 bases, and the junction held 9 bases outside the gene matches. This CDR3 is CASSLDQGLAGGKNIQYF. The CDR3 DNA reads TGTGCCAGCAGCTTAGATCAGGGCCTAGCGGGGGGAAAAAACATTCAGTACTTC. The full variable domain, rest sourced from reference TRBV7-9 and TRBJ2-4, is DTGVSQNPRHKITKRGQNVTFRCDPISEHNRLYWYRQTLGQGPEFLTYFQNEAQLEKSRLLSDRFSAERPKGSFSTLEIQRTEQGDSAMYLCASSLDQGLAGGKNIQYFGAGTRLSVL.

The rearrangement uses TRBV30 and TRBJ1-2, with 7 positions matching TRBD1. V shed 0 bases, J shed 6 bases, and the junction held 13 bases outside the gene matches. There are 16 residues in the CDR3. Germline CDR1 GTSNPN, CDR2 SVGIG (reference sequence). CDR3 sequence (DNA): TGTGCCTGGAGTGTAGGCCCAGGGACAGTCCCCAATGGCTACACCTTC. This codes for CAWSVGPGTVPNGYTF. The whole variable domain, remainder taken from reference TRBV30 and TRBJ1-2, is SQTIHQWPATLVQPVGSPLSLECTVEGTSNPNLYWYRQAAGRGLQLLFYSVGIGQISSEVPQNLSASRPQDRQFILSSKKLLLSDSGFYLCAWSVGPGTVPNGYTFGSGTRLTVV.

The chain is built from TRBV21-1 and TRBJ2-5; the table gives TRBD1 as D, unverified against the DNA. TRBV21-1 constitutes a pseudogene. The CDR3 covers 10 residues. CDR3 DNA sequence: TGTGCCAGCACCAGAGAGACCCAGTACTTC. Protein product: CASTRETQYF.

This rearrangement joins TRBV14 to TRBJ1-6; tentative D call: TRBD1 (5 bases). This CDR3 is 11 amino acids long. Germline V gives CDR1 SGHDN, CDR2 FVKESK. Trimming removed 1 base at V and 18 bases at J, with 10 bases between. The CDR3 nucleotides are TGTGCCAGCAGCCAAGCGGGGGGTCCCCACTTT. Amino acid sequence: CASSQAGGPHF.

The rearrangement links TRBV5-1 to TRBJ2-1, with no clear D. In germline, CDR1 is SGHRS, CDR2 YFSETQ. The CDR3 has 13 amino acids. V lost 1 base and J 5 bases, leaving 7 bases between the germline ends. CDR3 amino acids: CASSLIPDNEQFF. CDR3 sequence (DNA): TGCGCCAGCAGCTTGATACCGGACAATGAGCAGTTCTTC.

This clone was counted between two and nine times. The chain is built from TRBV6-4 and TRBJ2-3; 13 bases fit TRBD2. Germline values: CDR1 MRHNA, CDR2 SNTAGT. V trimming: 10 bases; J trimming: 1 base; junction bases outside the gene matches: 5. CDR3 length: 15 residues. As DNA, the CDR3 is TGTGCCATCAGGACTAGCGGGAGAGGCACAGATACGCAGTATTTT. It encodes CAIRTSGRGTDTQYF.

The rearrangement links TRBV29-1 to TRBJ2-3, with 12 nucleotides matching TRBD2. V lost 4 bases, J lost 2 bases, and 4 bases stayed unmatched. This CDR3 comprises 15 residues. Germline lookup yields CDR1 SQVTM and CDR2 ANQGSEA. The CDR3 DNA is TGCAGCGTTGTCGCTAGCGGGGGGGCCACAGATACGCAGTATTTT. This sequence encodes CSVVASGGATDTQYF.

CDR3 protein: CASSMARGSGETQYF. The DNA of the CDR3 is TGTGCCAGTAGTATGGCCCGAGGCTCGGGAGAGACCCAGTACTTC. The V and J genes are TRBV19 and TRBJ2-5; D not resolved. The V end was cut by 3 bases, the J end by 4 bases, with 15 bases between. There are 15 residues in the CDR3. Per germline, CDR1 LNHDA and CDR2 SQIVND (reference sequence).

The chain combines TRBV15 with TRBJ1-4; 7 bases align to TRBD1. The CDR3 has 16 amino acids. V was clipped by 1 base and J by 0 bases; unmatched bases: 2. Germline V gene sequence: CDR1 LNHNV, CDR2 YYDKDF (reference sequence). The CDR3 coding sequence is TGTGCCACCAGCAGAGGCCAGGGGGCAACTAATGAAAAACTGTTTTTT. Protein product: CATSRGQGATNEKLFF. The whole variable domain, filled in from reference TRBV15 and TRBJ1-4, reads DAMVIQNPRYQVTQFGKPVTLSCSQTLNHNVMYWYQQKSSQAPKLLFHYYDKDFNNEADTPDNFQSRRPNTSFCFLDIRSPGLGDTAMYLCATSRGQGATNEKLFFGSGTQLSVL.

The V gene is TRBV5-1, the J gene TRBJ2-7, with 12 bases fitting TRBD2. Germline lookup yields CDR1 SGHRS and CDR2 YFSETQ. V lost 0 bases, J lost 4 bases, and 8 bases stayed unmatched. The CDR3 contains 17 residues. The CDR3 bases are TGCGCCAGCAGCTTGGAGTTACTAGCGGGAGGACGGTACGAGCAGTACTTC. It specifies CASSLELLAGGRYEQYF.

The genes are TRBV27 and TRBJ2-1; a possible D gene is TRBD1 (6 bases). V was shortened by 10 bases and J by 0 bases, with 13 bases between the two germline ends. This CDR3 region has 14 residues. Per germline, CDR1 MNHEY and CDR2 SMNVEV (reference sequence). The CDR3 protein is CATRGGGSYNEQFF. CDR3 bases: TGTGCCACCCGAGGGGGTGGCTCCTACAATGAGCAGTTCTTC.

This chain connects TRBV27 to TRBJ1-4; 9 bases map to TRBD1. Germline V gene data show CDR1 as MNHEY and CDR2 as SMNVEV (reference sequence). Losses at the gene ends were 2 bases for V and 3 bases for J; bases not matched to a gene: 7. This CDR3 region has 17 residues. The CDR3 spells CASSLVYRGPANEKLFF. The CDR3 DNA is TGTGCCAGCAGTTTAGTTTACAGGGGGCCGGCTAATGAAAAACTGTTTTTT.

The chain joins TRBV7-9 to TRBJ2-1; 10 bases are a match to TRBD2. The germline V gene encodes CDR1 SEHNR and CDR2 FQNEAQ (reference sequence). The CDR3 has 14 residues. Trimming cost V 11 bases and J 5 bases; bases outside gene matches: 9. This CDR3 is CAAEREGRNNEQFF. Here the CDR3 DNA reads TGTGCCGCCGAGCGGGAGGGCCGGAACAATGAGCAGTTCTTC.

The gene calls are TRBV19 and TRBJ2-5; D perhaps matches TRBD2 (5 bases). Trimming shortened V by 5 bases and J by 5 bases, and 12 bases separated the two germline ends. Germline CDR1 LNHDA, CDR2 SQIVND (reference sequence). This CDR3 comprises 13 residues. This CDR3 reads CASSLRGRETQYF. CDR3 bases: TGTGCCAGTAGTCTTCGGGGTCGGGAGACCCAGTACTTC.

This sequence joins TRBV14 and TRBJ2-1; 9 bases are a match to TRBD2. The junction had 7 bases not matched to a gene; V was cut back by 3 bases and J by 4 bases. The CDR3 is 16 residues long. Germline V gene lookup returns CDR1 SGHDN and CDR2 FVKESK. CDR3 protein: CASSHQLAGTYNEQFF. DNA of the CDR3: TGTGCCAGCAGCCACCAGCTAGCGGGGACGTACAATGAGCAGTTCTTC.

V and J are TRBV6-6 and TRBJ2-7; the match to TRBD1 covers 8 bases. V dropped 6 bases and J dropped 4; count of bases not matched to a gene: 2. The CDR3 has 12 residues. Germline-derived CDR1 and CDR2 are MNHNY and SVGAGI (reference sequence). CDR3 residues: CASRTGGYEQYF. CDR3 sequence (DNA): TGTGCCAGCAGAACAGGGGGTTACGAGCAGTACTTC.

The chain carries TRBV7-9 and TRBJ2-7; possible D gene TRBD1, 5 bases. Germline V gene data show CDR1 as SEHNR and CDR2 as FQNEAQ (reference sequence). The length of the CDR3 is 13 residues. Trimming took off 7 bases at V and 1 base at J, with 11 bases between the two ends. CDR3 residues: CASTARDSYEQYF. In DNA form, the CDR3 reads TGTGCCAGCACAGCCAGGGATTCCTACGAGCAGTACTTC.

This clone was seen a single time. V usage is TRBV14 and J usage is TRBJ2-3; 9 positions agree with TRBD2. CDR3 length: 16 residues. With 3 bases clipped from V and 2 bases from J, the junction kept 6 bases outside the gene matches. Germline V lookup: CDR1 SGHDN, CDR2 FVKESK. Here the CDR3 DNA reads TGTGCCAGCAGCCATTACCTAGCGGGGCCCACAGATACGCAGTATTTT. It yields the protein CASSHYLAGPTDTQYF.

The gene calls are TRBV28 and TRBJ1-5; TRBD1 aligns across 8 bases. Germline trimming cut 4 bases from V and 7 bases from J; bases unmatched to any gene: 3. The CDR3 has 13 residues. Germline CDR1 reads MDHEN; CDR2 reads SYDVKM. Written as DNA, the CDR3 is TGTGCCAGCAGTTCGGACAGGGACCAGCCCCAGCATTTT. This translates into CASSSDRDQPQHF. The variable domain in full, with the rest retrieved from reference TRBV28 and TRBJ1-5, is DVKVTQSSRYLVKRTGEKVFLECVQDMDHENMFWYRQDPGLGLRLIYFSYDVKMKEKGDIPEGYSVSREKKERFSLILESASTNQTSMYLCASSSDRDQPQHFGDGTRLSIL.

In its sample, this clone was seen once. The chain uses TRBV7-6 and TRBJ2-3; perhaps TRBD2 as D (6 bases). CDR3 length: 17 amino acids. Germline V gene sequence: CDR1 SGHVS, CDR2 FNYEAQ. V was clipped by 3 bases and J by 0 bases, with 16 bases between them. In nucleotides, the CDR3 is TGTGCCAGCAGCTTGGAGAGTCTAGCGCCTAGCACAGATACGCAGTATTTT. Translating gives CASSLESLAPSTDTQYF. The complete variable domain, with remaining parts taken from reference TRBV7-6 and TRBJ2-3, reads GAGVSQSPRYKVTKRGQDVALRCDPISGHVSLYWYRQALGQGPEFLTYFNYEAQQDKSGLPNDRFSAERPEGSISTLTIQRTEQRDSAMYRCASSLESLAPSTDTQYFGPGTRLTVL.